The next 10 T cell receptor beta chains were all read from a single sample in a study of blood T cell repertoires in COVID-19. Data came from immunoSEQ multiplex PCR; TCRdb stores just in-frame clones and leaves some out. The table includes just over 150,000 clones, about nine tenths detected once. Sequenced input: peripheral blood. The receptor set was obtained from a man aged 30 to 45 with COVID-19, enrolled during active disease.

This clone was picked up one time. The genes are TRBV29-1 and TRBJ1-3; D call uncertain. This CDR3 is 14 amino acids long. Germline V gene data show CDR1 as SQVTM and CDR2 as ANQGSEA. The V and J ends lost 4 bases and 3 bases respectively, with 13 bases between them. The DNA for the CDR3 is TGCAGCGTTGGAATATCTCGGGGTGGAAACACCATATATTTT. This codes for CSVGISRGGNTIYF.

The gene calls are TRBV24-1 and TRBJ2-5; D is perhaps TRBD1 (6 bases). The CDR3 spans 15 residues. Germline CDR1 reads KGHDR; CDR2 reads SFDVKD. The V end was cut by 4 bases, the J end by 5 bases, with 16 bases between. The CDR3 loop is CATSEGLQGAETQYF. The CDR3 nucleotides are TGTGCCACCAGTGAGGGGCTACAGGGTGCGGAGACCCAGTACTTC.

This chain joins TRBV11-3 and TRBJ1-1; 10 nucleotides match TRBD1. This CDR3 region has 14 residues. Germline CDR1 is SGHNT and CDR2 is YENEEA. V dropped 5 bases and J dropped 5; count of bases not matched to a gene: 5. In DNA, the CDR3 is TGTGCCAGCAGCCAGGGACAGGGGTATACTGAAGCTTTCTTT. Encoded protein: CASSQGQGYTEAFF.

The chain recombines TRBV19 with TRBJ1-2; 7 bases line up with TRBD1. CDR3 length equals 13 residues. J lost 5 bases, V lost 6 bases, and 6 bases had no gene match. Germline CDR1 reads LNHDA; CDR2 reads SQIVND (reference sequence). CDR3 nucleotide sequence: TGTGCCAGTAGCACCGGGACAGCGTATGGCTACACCTTC. It encodes CASSTGTAYGYTF.

The chain couples TRBV28 to TRBJ1-4; perhaps TRBD1 as D (6 bases). V was trimmed by 2 bases and J by 0 bases, leaving 7 bases between them. This CDR3 region has 15 residues. Germline V gene lookup returns CDR1 MDHEN and CDR2 SYDVKM. CDR3 amino acids: CASSLGGTTNEKLFF. CDR3 DNA: TGTGCCAGCAGTTTAGGGGGCACAACTAATGAAAAACTGTTTTTT.

The chain recombines TRBV6-5 with TRBJ2-1; a possible D gene is TRBD1 (6 bases). Germline-derived CDR1 and CDR2 are MNHEY and SVGAGI. V dropped 4 bases and J dropped 4 bases, with 11 bases sitting between them. There are 14 residues in the CDR3. CDR3 DNA sequence: TGTGCCAGCAGTTCTCACCAGGGGTACAATGAGCAGTTCTTC. Protein: CASSSHQGYNEQFF.

The chain uses TRBV28 and TRBJ1-1; the D gene is possibly TRBD1 (5 bases). The V end lost 5 bases, the J end lost 1 base, and 14 bases lay between the germline ends. The length of the CDR3 is 15 residues. In germline, CDR1 is MDHEN, CDR2 SYDVKM. The CDR3 DNA sequence: TGTGCCAGCAGTAAAGACAAGGGGTGGAACACTGAAGCTTTCTTT. It yields the protein CASSKDKGWNTEAFF.

This chain connects TRBV7-9 to TRBJ2-5; 7 positions match TRBD1. V gave up 5 bases and J gave up 1 base; unmatched junction bases: 4. The CDR3 covers 14 residues. Germline-derived CDR1 and CDR2 are SEHNR and FQNEAQ (reference sequence). CDR3 bases: TGTGCCAGCAGCCGTGGGACAGTCCAAGAGACCCAGTACTTC. This sequence encodes CASSRGTVQETQYF.

The chain carries TRBV7-3 and TRBJ2-6; no clear D gene. CDR3 size: 16 residues. Deletions cut 1 base from V and 4 bases from J, with 11 bases between. Germline V gene data show CDR1 as SGHTA and CDR2 as FQGTGA. CDR3 in amino acids: CASSLIREPGANVLTF. The DNA of the CDR3 is TGTGCCAGCAGCTTAATCCGAGAACCCGGGGCCAACGTCCTGACTTTC.

V and J are TRBV29-1 and TRBJ1-2, with TRBD1 as a possible D gene (6 bases). Germline V CDR1 and CDR2: SQVTM, ANQGSEA. The CDR3 covers 18 residues. The V end lost 4 bases, the J end lost 4 bases, and 28 bases lay between the germline ends. CDR3 coding DNA: TGCAGCGTTGTCGCCCCCCACGACAGGTCCCCCGCGCTCTATGGCTACACCTTC. The encoded protein is CSVVAPHDRSPALYGYTF.